Detailed here is one T cell receptor (beta chain). Its target antigen remains unknown. Base qualities are not provided; no much larger clone lies one nucleotide away. This sample is part of a study of cytomegalovirus exposure and HLA in healthy donors (dated by TCRdb to between 2016 and 2019). Concerning the study at large: An earlier analysis of approximately 640 of the donors reported more than 250 Gb of sequence data and 117 million unique TCR beta sequences from 150 million to 200 million T cells. An early release that covered about 600 HLA-typed donors contained around 300 gigabases of sequencing data and tens of millions of unique TCR sequences. An earlier analysis of 587 of the donors used high-throughput TCR beta sequencing to judge whether each TCR beta V gene segment behaved as functional or pseudogenic. All discovery cohort repertoires had been generated using a single sequencing platform. Several DR-DQ haplotypes were treated as single units for association and clustering because of strong linkage in the cohort. The study profiled the T cell repertoires of about 720 subjects by immunosequencing and related them to cytomegalovirus serostatus. A later genetic analysis used genome-wide SNP genotypes for about 65% of the 666 donors, treating that subset as a discovery cohort. Of the roughly 420 genotyped donors, 75% to 85% were placed in the genetic ancestry cluster associated with self-reported Caucasian donors. Among under 450 genotyped donors of the cohort, an average of approximately 240,000 unique TCR beta nucleotide sequences were sequenced per donor, about a sixth of them non-productive. Donor age, sex, ethnicity and CMV serostatus were compiled alongside the repertoire data. In the later analysis, no new phenotypic data were used to find candidate immune exposures; instead, reliance was placed on TCR beta sequences and their occurrence across donors. Both class I and class II loci were covered by HLA typing, at four-digit resolution. A separate validation cohort of roughly 130 different subjects was used in addition to the roughly 720-subject first cohort. The number of donors typed differed by locus, with 629-630 for A, B, C, DRB1 and DQB1, about 500 for DQA1, 606 for DPA1, and some 450 for DPB1. The study aimed to test whether signatures of past pathogen exposure could be identified by cataloging public T cell receptors. To predict cytomegalovirus infection status, the study brought together high-throughput TCR immunosequencing, statistical association of individual TCRs with disease status, and machine learning. A later analysis re-analyzed previously published TCR beta repertoires from about 600 donors and added high-resolution HLA genotyping to study TCR occurrence patterns.

The cohort comprised some 680 healthy bone marrow donors. At the time of sampling, all cohort members were nominally healthy, though unrecorded immune exposures were likely present. The donor was CMV seronegative and belonged to the group of around 400 seronegative cohort members. A peripheral blood sample was collected from each donor, and TCR beta sequencing was performed on peripheral blood mononuclear cells. Genomic DNA extraction from the blood cell samples was performed with the Qiagen DNeasy Blood Extraction Kit. Library construction relied on the immunoSEQ multiplex PCR assay. For the multiplex PCR, a mixture combining 60 forward primers for TCR Vbeta segments and 13 reverse primers for TCR Jbeta segments was used. A multiplex PCR assay on genomic DNA amplified the CDR3 region of rearranged TCR beta genes. Amplified TCR beta libraries were sequenced as 87-base-pair reads on the Illumina HiSeq System. The authors' analysis ran thus. A later analysis tallied roughly 78 million unique TCR beta chains across the 666 repertoires, and approximately 12 million of those chains were shared by two or more donors. To remove PCR and sequencing errors, raw reads were error-corrected and collapsed into unique sequences using a nearest-neighbor algorithm that merged closely related sequences. V, D and J gene segments were assigned by aligning CDR3 sequences to IMGT reference sequences. For a sequence to be retained, a match of at least six nucleotides was required to both a V gene segment and a J gene segment. A rearrangement was called productive if the CDR3 had no stop codons and remained in frame with V and J, and every other rearrangement was called non-productive. CDR3 was defined by IMGT convention, running from the second conserved V-encoded cysteine to the conserved J-encoded phenylalanine. Sequences without an unambiguous match to a single V gene segment were excluded from the earlier analysis of approximately 560 of the donors. An earlier analysis of over 450 of the donors classified V segments as functional when productive rearrangements were above 56.7% and as segregating when the standard deviation between donors was above 5%. A statistical classification framework was developed to diagnose cytomegalovirus status using the catalog of TCR beta chain sequences. In a later analysis, V and J genes were assigned by comparing TCR nucleotide sequences against IMGT/GENE-DB human TR gene sequences. In a later analysis, CDR3 sequences and most-parsimonious VDJ recombination scenarios were assigned using the TCRdist pipeline. In a later analysis, each TCR beta chain was defined by its CDR3 amino acid sequence together with its V-gene family, and reads without a unique V-gene family were excluded. A later analysis removed roughly 590 highly shared, low-generation-probability nucleotide sequences to deal with suspected cross-contamination and a sequencing artifact. In a later analysis, a clonal expansion index was calculated for each public chain from normalized within-repertoire ranks of inferred template counts. In a later analysis, generation probabilities were computed using a VDJ recombination model fitted to out-of-frame rearrangements, and the results were checked against IGoR. A later analysis scored TCR-TCR, TCR-HLA and TCR-CMV co-occurrence with hypergeometric tests, applying a repertoire-size bias correction to TCR pairs. False discovery rates were estimated in a later analysis by permuting HLA or CMV assignments 20 times. In a later analysis, co-occurring TCRs were grouped using DBSCAN, and TCRdist sequence similarity was added for clustering within HLA-allele-positive subsets. Repertoires with fewer than 30,000 or more than 120,000 public chains were left out of co-occurrence clustering, as were several repertoires with anomalous nucleotide sharing. As stored in TCRdb, this immuneACCESS dataset retains in-frame rearrangements with V and J assigned. A fraction of the clones does not appear; measured against another copy, unresolved V genes explain less than half of the discrepancy, and the remainder lacks a known reason. V and J calls and clone size are those listed in that table; D and trimming were worked out from the DNA. The sample table shows 130,000 to 150,000 clones, and roughly 78% are seen once. Together, the top ten hold roughly 2% of the sample.

Clipping removes 1 base from V and 6 bases from J, with 6 as the unmatched junction base count. The germline V gene yields SGHTS for CDR1 and YDEGEE for CDR2. Reading from cysteine to phenylalanine, the CDR3 counts 15 amino acids. Of all the DNA, just the CDR3 is kept, 45 bases in frame from base 1. Study-wide conclusions, independent of this receptor: Because some donors lacked HLA typing at each locus, the association tests relied only on the typed subset. CMV serostatus was the only immune exposure information available for the cohort. In a later analysis, the rate of TCR association differed among HLA loci, with DRB1 alleles having the most associated TCRs and HLA-C alleles having the fewest. Across donors, most TCR sequences were observed very rarely, whereas some public TCRs were present in many individuals. The study listed 170 or so TCR beta chains as associated with cytomegalovirus. The classifier was reported to diagnose cytomegalovirus status with high specificity and sensitivity in both the original cohort and the validation cohort. A later analysis associated approximately 17,000 TCR beta sequences with specific HLA alleles at a false discovery rate of 0.05. Some IMGT-functional V segments, including TRBV6-2 and TRBV6-3, could not be distinguished by the 87-base-pair reads and were therefore excluded. According to the authors, the approach could potentially be generalized to other disease states and immunological phenotypes. The earlier analysis of approximately 540 of the donors excluded approximately 15 rarely observed V segments, including chromosome 9 orphons, because counts were too low. In a later analysis, HLA-associated TCR beta chains showed more clonal expansion and lower generation probabilities than non-associated chains that were equally common. This cohort had only TCR beta chains sequenced, and the lack of alpha or paired-chain data limited which features could be detected. In a later analysis, most CMV-associated TCR beta chains were found to appear HLA-restricted, with HLA associations seemingly driven largely by CMV exposure. V-gene and J-gene trimming of TCR beta chains was associated with a missense DCLRE1C variant in a later genetic analysis, and the association was replicated in an independent cohort. A further reported finding was that TCR beta sequences accurately predicted the HLA-A and HLA-B alleles for most subjects in the first cohort. A few of the identified cytomegalovirus-associated TCR beta chains were confirmed in vitro to be specific for cytomegalovirus antigens. Presence/absence analyses assumed roughly uniform sequencing depth across donors, an assumption that may not hold. Several of the top co-occurrence clusters appeared to be linked to parvovirus B19, influenza, CMV and Epstein-Barr virus, according to a later analysis. In an earlier analysis of 450 to 750 of the donors, most TCR beta V segments appeared in productive rearrangements about 87% or about 30% of the time, broadly matching IMGT annotations. Strong co-occurrence of HLA alleles, especially DR and DQ, made assigning TCR associations to individual alleles difficult. A group of highly shared sequence variants was considered likely to be a technical artifact of the sequencing pipeline. A later genetic analysis reported fewer N-insertions in productive TCRs among donors in an Asian-associated ancestry cluster than the roughly 620-donor mean. Linkage disequilibrium might explain the correlated functional status among segregating V segments, but an unknown experimental factor could not be ruled out.

The V and J genes are TRBV5-8 and TRBJ2-1; TRBD1 fits 8 bases in the junction. The source is a man aged 30 to 39 in good health and CMV-seronegative. Sample: PBMCs. The encoded CDR3 is CASSLYRGLINEQFF. The DNA sequence is TGTGCCAGCAGCTTGTACAGGGGGTTGATCAATGAGCAGTTCTTC.